Listed here is a single T cell receptor (beta chain). Its antigen is currently unknown. V was cut by 1 base and J by 4 bases, with 21 bases left in between. This CDR3 spans 18 amino acids. Looked up from germline, CDR1 is SGHNT and CDR2 is YENEEA. Here immunoSEQ multiplex PCR was the method, and the copy in TCRdb shows in-frame clones only, minus some. The sample shows some 150,000 clones, about 88% of them seen only once. The sample belongs to a study of T cell responses to AZD1222 COVID-19 vaccine. Study observations and caveats: Donors, mostly white British, included more females; clonal diversity was possibly underestimated. All repertoire sampling was performed exclusively after the peak T cell response.

The material was peripheral blood, obtained 28 days after the second AZD1222 dose. This receptor was identified in an adult who received the AZD1222 COVID-19 vaccine. The V call is TRBV11-3, the J call TRBJ2-3, with D perhaps matching TRBD1 or TRBD2 (5 bases each). The CDR3 loop reads CASSLVPPGAGQADTQYF. In nucleotides, the CDR3 is TGTGCCAGCAGCTTAGTACCCCCCGGGGCCGGCCAAGCAGATACGCAGTATTTT.